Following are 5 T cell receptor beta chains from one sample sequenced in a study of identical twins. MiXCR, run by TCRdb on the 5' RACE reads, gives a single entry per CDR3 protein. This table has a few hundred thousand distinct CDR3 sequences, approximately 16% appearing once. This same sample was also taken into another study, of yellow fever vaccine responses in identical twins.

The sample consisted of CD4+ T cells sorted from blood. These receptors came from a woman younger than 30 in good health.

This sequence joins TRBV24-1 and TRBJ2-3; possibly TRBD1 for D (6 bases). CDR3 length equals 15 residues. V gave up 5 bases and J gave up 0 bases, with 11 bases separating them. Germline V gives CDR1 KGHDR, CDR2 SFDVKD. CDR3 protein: CATSGGTPSTDTQYF. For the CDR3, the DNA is TGTGCCACCAGTGGGGGGACACCCAGCACAGATACGCAGTATTTT.

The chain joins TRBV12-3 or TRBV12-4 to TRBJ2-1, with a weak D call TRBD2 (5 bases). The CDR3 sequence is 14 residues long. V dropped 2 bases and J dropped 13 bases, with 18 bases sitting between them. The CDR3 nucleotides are TGTGCCAGCAGTTTAACGGGGATTGGAACCCCCCAGTTCTTC. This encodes CASSLTGIGTPQFF.

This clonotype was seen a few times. The CDR3 protein is CASSQRNRAKNIQYF. The CDR3 coding sequence is TGTGCCAGCAGCCAAAGAAACCGAGCCAAAAACATTCAGTACTTC. The rearrangement links TRBV6-1 to TRBJ2-4; no definite D call. There are 15 residues in the CDR3. The V and J ends lost 6 bases and 0 bases respectively, with 12 bases between them. Germline V lookup: CDR1 MNHNS, CDR2 SASEGT.

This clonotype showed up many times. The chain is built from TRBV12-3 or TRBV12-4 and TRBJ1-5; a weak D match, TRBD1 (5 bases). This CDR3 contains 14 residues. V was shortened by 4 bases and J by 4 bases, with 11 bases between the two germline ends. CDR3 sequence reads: CASSSTGGNQPQHF. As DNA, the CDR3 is TGTGCCAGCAGTTCAACGGGGGGTAATCAGCCCCAGCATTTT.

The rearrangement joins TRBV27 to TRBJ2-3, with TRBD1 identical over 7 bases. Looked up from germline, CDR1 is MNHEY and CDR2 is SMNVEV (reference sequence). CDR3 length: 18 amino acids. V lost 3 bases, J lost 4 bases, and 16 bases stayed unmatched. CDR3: CASSLLLSSNRGPDTQYF. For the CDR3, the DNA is TGTGCCAGCAGTTTGCTTTTATCATCCAACAGGGGCCCAGATACGCAGTATTTT.